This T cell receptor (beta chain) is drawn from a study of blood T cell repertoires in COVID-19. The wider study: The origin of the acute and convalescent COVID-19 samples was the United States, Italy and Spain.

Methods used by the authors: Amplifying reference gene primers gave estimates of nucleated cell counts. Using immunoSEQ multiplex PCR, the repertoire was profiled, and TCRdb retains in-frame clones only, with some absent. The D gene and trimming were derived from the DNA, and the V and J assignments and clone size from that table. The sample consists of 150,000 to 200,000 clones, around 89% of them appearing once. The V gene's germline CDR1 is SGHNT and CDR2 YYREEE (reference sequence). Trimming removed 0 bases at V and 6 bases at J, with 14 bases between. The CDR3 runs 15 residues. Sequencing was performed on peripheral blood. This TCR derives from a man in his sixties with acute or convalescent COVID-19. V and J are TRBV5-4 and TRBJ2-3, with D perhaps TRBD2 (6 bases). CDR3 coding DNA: TGTGCCAGCAGCTTGGTGGGGACTCAAGGGGATACGCAGTATTTT. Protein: CASSLVGTQGDTQYF.